The sequence of this T cell receptor (beta chain) was determined in a study of T cell changes during pregnancy in multiple sclerosis (dated by TCRdb to between 2018 and 2021). Study-level background: In women with multiple sclerosis, the researchers looked at how the T cell repertoire shifted as pregnancy progressed.

V has 7 bases trimmed and J has 0 bases trimmed; junction bases matching no gene number 5. Including the terminal cysteine and phenylalanine, the CDR3 comprises 15 residues. The sequence is cut down to CDR3 DNA, 45 bases in frame from base 1. CDR1 and CDR2, looked up from the germline V gene, are SQVTM and ANQGSEA. This clone was found once. Its antigen remains unidentified. No base quality information exists; no much larger clone differs at one position. Library prep was done by the immunoSEQ multiplex PCR assay. Imported from immuneACCESS, the table was reduced by TCRdb to in-frame sequences with V and J called. These copies leave out some clones; in studies compared against another copy, an unresolved V gene accounts for under half, and the cause of the remainder is not known. Present in this sample are around 50,000 clones, about nine tenths of which were seen just once. Roughly 0.6% of the sample is taken by the ten largest.

Recombination connected TRBV29-1 to TRBJ2-6, with TRBD1 matching 8 junction bases. Sequencing was performed on CD4+ T cells from peripheral blood mononuclear cells, taken after pregnancy. The TCR comes from a female donor in good health, enrolled as a control in a pregnancy study. In nucleotides, the sequence is TGCAGCGCGGGGGACAGGAACTCTGGGGCCAACGTCCTGACTTTC. This gives the protein CSAGDRNSGANVLTF.